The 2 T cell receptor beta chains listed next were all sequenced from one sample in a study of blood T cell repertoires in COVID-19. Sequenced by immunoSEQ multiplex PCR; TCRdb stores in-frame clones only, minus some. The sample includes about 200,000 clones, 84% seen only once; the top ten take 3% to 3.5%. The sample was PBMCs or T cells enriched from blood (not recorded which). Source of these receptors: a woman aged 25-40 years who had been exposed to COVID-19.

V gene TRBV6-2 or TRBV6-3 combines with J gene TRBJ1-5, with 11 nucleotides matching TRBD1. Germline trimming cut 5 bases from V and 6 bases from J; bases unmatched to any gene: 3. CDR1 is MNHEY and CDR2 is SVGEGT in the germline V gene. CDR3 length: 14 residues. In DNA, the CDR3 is TGTGCCAGCAGTCAGGACAGGGGGCCTCAGCCCCAGCATTTT. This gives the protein CASSQDRGPQPQHF.

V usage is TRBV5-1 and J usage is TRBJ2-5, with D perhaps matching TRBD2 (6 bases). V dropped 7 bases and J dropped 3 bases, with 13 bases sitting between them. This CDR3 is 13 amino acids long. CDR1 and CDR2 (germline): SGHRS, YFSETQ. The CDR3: CASRDSEKETQYF. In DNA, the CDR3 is TGCGCCAGCCGGGACTCGGAAAAAGAGACCCAGTACTTC.